Listed here are 30 T cell receptor beta chains from one sample, sequenced in a study of shared clonotypes between healthy human individuals (dated by TCRdb to 2020 to 2021). CD8 naive samples were CD45RO-negative cells positively selected for CCR7, giving a CD45RA+CCR7+ population that excluded TemRA cells. The receptor library was made with the immunoSEQ multiplex PCR assay. In TCRdb, the immuneACCESS table is reduced to in-frame sequences with V and J assigned. These tables do not hold every clone; where another copy was compared, an unresolved V gene accounts for under half, and the others remain unexplained. For this sample there are about 2,100,000 clones; about 93% appear just once. The ten largest clones represent more than 1.5% of the sample. The source material was naive CD8+ T cells from PBMCs. The sample's cell subset or site label is to be understood as: CD45RA+CCR7+. The origin of the receptors is a man aged 18 to 30 in good health. Some clones in this sample may be carry-over from other donors' samples.

The J gene is TRBJ2-5, the V gene TRBV6-4; TRBD1 matches at 7 bases. Trimming at V came to 6 bases and at J to 5 bases, leaving 9 bases not matched to a gene. The CDR3 is 14 amino acids. Germline lookup yields CDR1 MRHNA and CDR2 SNTAGT. In nucleotides, the CDR3 is TGTGCCAGCAGGGGGACAGATTCCCGTGAGACCCAGTACTTC. It yields the protein CASRGTDSRETQYF.

The table lists this clone with a count of one. The V call is TRBV6-5, the J call TRBJ2-7; D ambiguous. The CDR3 spans 13 residues. Deletions cut 0 bases from V and 3 bases from J, with 6 bases between. The V gene's germline CDR1 is MNHEY and CDR2 SVGAGI. Here the CDR3 reads CASSYSTNYEQYF. In DNA, the CDR3 is TGTGCCAGCAGTTACTCGACGAACTACGAGCAGTACTTC.

The rearrangement uses TRBV7-9 and TRBJ2-7, with a tentative D call TRBD2 (5 bases). CDR3 length: 15 amino acids. Germline V gene sequence: CDR1 SEHNR, CDR2 FQNEAQ (reference sequence). V lost 8 bases and J lost 2, with 19 bases in between. The CDR3 bases are TGTGCCAGCGGATCCCCCACCGGGAACCCCTACGAGCAGTACTTC. Protein product: CASGSPTGNPYEQYF.

In DNA, the CDR3 is TGCGCCAGCAGCCAAGAAGCACAGGGCTACGAGCAGTACTTC. Protein: CASSQEAQGYEQYF. This chain connects TRBV4-3 to TRBJ2-7; D may be TRBD1 (6 bases). CDR3 length equals 14 residues. Germline V gene sequence: CDR1 LGHNA, CDR2 YSLEER. V lost 0 bases to trimming and J lost 3 bases, with 9 bases between them.

The chain couples TRBV7-2 to TRBJ2-7, with D unresolved. Germline CDR1 is SGHTA and CDR2 is FQGNSA. Trimming removed 2 bases from V and 7 bases from J, with 15 bases in between. CDR3 size: 14 residues. The CDR3 spells CASSLYGYLREQYF. In DNA form, the CDR3 reads TGTGCCAGCAGCTTATACGGCTACTTAAGGGAGCAGTACTTC.

J is TRBJ1-1 and V is TRBV6-1; weak D call: TRBD1 (6 bases). Trimming cost V 2 bases and J 2 bases, with 18 bases left between them. Germline assignment: CDR1 MNHNS and CDR2 SASEGT. This CDR3 region has 17 residues. The CDR3 protein is CASSEFKQGIRNTEAFF. The CDR3 DNA reads as TGTGCCAGCAGTGAATTTAAACAGGGAATAAGAAACACTGAAGCTTTCTTT.

The chain joins TRBV5-1 to TRBJ1-5; 9 positions agree with TRBD1. Trimming took 0 bases from V and 4 from J; bases not matched to a gene: 14. The V gene's germline CDR1 is SGHRS and CDR2 YFSETQ. The CDR3 totals 19 residues. The CDR3 sequence is CASSLDGVGGTGINQPQHF. The DNA of the CDR3 is TGCGCCAGCAGCTTGGATGGAGTGGGAGGGACAGGGATTAATCAGCCCCAGCATTTT.

The gene calls are TRBV6-6 and TRBJ2-7; D call uncertain. V shed 0 bases and J shed 2 bases, with 8 bases lying between them. The V gene's germline CDR1 is MNHNY and CDR2 SVGAGI (reference sequence). The CDR3 has 14 residues. The CDR3 bases are TGTGCCAGCAGTTACTCGTACATCACCTACGAGCAGTACTTC. As protein: CASSYSYITYEQYF.

The chain joins TRBV6-1 to TRBJ1-1; a weak D match, TRBD1 (6 bases). V lost 1 base and J 1 base, leaving 10 bases between the germline ends. This CDR3 contains 15 residues. Germline CDR1 reads MNHNS; CDR2 reads SASEGT. The CDR3 here is CASSEGPGENTEAFF. Written as DNA, the CDR3 is TGTGCCAGCAGTGAAGGCCCAGGGGAGAACACTGAAGCTTTCTTT.

The chain employs TRBV25-1 and TRBJ2-1; no reliable D call. The CDR3 runs 14 residues. V shed 10 bases and J shed 0 bases, with 13 bases lying between them. Germline CDR1 is MGHDK and CDR2 is SYGVNS. The CDR3 DNA reads as TGTGCCACCGAATCCTCGAGCTCCTACAATGAGCAGTTCTTC. Protein product: CATESSSSYNEQFF.

This chain connects TRBV27 to TRBJ2-7; 9 bases are shared with TRBD1. This CDR3 has 15 residues. The ends lost 3 bases at V and 2 bases at J; junction bases unmatched: 5. Germline-derived CDR1 and CDR2 are MNHEY and SMNVEV (reference sequence). The CDR3 spells CASSFGGDRAYEQYF. As DNA, the CDR3 is TGTGCCAGCAGTTTTGGGGGGGACAGGGCCTACGAGCAGTACTTC.

The chain is built from TRBV29-1 and TRBJ2-7; possible D gene TRBD2, 6 bases. V was shortened by 1 base and J by 0 bases, with 16 bases between the two germline ends. Germline loops: CDR1 SQVTM, CDR2 ANQGSEA. The CDR3 length is 16 residues. The CDR3 DNA reads as TGCAGCGTTGAAGCTCCGGGGAGGTCCAGCTCCTACGAGCAGTACTTC. The encoded protein is CSVEAPGRSSSYEQYF.

The chain couples TRBV10-3 to TRBJ1-4; D unclear. This CDR3 is 16 amino acids long. The germline CDR1 and CDR2 sequences are ENHRY and SYGVKD. V was cut by 0 bases and J by 3 bases, with 11 bases left in between. CDR3 region: CAISESGQTPNEKLFF. The CDR3 DNA reads TGTGCCATCAGTGAGTCAGGGCAGACGCCTAATGAAAAACTGTTTTTT.

The chain links TRBV9 to TRBJ2-7; 7 bases agree with TRBD2. V was pared by 4 bases and J by 7 bases, with 14 bases of the junction left unmatched. This CDR3 spans 15 amino acids. Germline V gene data show CDR1 as SGDLS and CDR2 as YYNGEE. CDR3 bases: TGTGCCAGCAGCCCCCCATGGGGGGGTTTGAAGGAGCAGTACTTC. Translating it yields CASSPPWGGLKEQYF.

The chain combines TRBV6-5 with TRBJ2-2, with TRBD2 matching over 8 bases. Germline lookup yields CDR1 MNHEY and CDR2 SVGAGI. Trimming took 10 bases from V and 6 from J; bases not matched to a gene: 7. The CDR3 is made up of 13 amino acids. The DNA of the CDR3 is TGTGCCACCGGGGGGGCTTTAGCCGGGGAGCTGTTTTTT. Translation gives CATGGALAGELFF.

The chain joins TRBV29-1 to TRBJ1-1; D unresolved. Germline V gene lookup returns CDR1 SQVTM and CDR2 ANQGSEA. The V end was cut by 7 bases, the J end by 4 bases, with 13 bases between. This CDR3 comprises 12 residues. DNA for the CDR3: TGCAGCGGCAGCAGAGGAAGCACTGAAGCTTTCTTT. It codes for CSGSRGSTEAFF.

The chain couples TRBV12-2 to TRBJ2-6; the tabulated D call, TRBD1, remains unverified against the DNA. TRBV12-2 is assigned pseudogene status. The CDR3 has 19 residues. The CDR3 DNA reads as TGTGCAAGTCGCCCCTACCGACGGACAGGGTTGTGCGGGGCCAACGTCCTGACTTTC. It codes for CASRPYRRTGLCGANVLTF.

Comment on this clone: In the same sample, other DNA sequences code for this CDR3. The chain links TRBV7-9 to TRBJ2-5, with 7 bases aligning to TRBD1. CDR1 SEHNR and CDR2 FQNEAQ come from the germline V gene (reference sequence). V lost 4 bases and J lost 1; bases outside the gene matches: 6. The CDR3 extends over 15 amino acids. As DNA, the CDR3 is TGTGCCAGCAGCTCCAGGGACAGCAGCCAAGAGACCCAGTACTTC. Protein: CASSSRDSSQETQYF.

This sequence joins TRBV6-1 and TRBJ2-7; D might be TRBD2 (6 bases). The CDR3 runs 12 residues. The V gene's germline CDR1 is MNHNS and CDR2 SASEGT. With 6 bases removed from V and 3 bases from J, the gap between germline ends came to 9 bases. CDR3 in DNA: TGTGCCAGCAGGGGACTTGGCTACGAGCAGTACTTC. Its translation: CASRGLGYEQYF.

Points on this clone: The identical CDR3 is also encoded by other nucleotide sequences in the sample. The J gene is TRBJ2-7, the V gene TRBV27, with a possible D match to TRBD2 (6 bases). This CDR3 comprises 12 residues. CDR1 and CDR2 (germline): MNHEY, SMNVEV (reference sequence). Between the trimmed V and J ends, which lost 3 bases and 5 bases, there was a span of 8 bases. The CDR3 nucleotides read TGTGCCAGCAGTTTGGGAGGCCACGAGCAGTACTTC. It encodes CASSLGGHEQYF.

The chain uses TRBV5-1 and TRBJ2-7; the match to TRBD2 covers 13 bases. The CDR3 is 18 residues long. V lost 0 bases and J lost 6; bases outside the gene matches: 12. Germline values: CDR1 SGHRS, CDR2 YFSETQ. The CDR3 region has the DNA TGCGCCAGCAGCTTGGTAGGGACTAGCGGGAAATCCTACCCCGAGCAGTACTTC. Translating it yields CASSLVGTSGKSYPEQYF.

The chain uses TRBV19 and TRBJ2-7; 8 positions agree with TRBD2. The germline V gene has CDR1 LNHDA and CDR2 SQIVND (reference sequence). The J segment lost 0 bases and the V segment lost 5 bases, leaving 3 bases of the junction unmatched. The CDR3 totals 14 residues. The DNA of the CDR3 is TGTGCCAGTAGTCCCGCGGGAGGCTCCTACGAGCAGTACTTC. Its translation is CASSPAGGSYEQYF.

The gene calls are TRBV14 and TRBJ2-1; 11 nucleotides match TRBD2. The CDR3 loop spans 18 amino acids. Germline-derived CDR1 and CDR2 are SGHDN and FVKESK. The junction had 7 bases not matched to a gene; V was cut back by 1 base and J by 2 bases. The CDR3 coding sequence is TGTGCCAGCAGCCAAGCGAGACTAGCGGGAATCCCCTACAATGAGCAGTTCTTC. Translated: CASSQARLAGIPYNEQFF.

This sequence joins TRBV19 and TRBJ2-7; 9 bases fit TRBD1. Germline-derived CDR1 and CDR2 are LNHDA and SQIVND (reference sequence). The CDR3 covers 13 residues. V dropped 5 bases and J dropped 5; count of bases not matched to a gene: 4. This chain's CDR3 is CASSPRDRDEQYF. In nucleotides, the CDR3 is TGTGCCAGTAGTCCCCGGGACAGGGACGAGCAGTACTTC.

The chain uses TRBV9 and TRBJ2-7, with D perhaps matching TRBD1 or TRBD2 (5 bases each). There are 14 residues in the CDR3. V lost 4 bases to trimming and J lost 2 bases, with 13 bases between them. Germline lookup yields CDR1 SGDLS and CDR2 YYNGEE. The CDR3 DNA sequence: TGTGCCAGCAGCCCCCGAGGGGTCCCCTACGAGCAGTACTTC. As protein: CASSPRGVPYEQYF. The full variable domain, rest sourced from reference TRBV9 and TRBJ2-7, is DSGVTQTPKHLITATGQRVTLRCSPRSGDLSVYWYQQSLDQGLQFLIQYYNGEERAKGNILERFSAQQFPDLHSELNLSSLELGDSALYFCASSPRGVPYEQYFGPGTRLTVT.

CDR3 sequence reads: CASSFDSQETQYF. The DNA of the CDR3 is TGTGCCAGCAGTTTTGACAGCCAAGAGACCCAGTACTTC. The chain uses TRBV6-5 and TRBJ2-5, with D perhaps matching TRBD1 (5 bases). The CDR3 spans 13 residues. V lost 4 bases to trimming and J lost 1 base, with 7 bases between them. CDR1 is MNHEY, CDR2 SVGAGI, per germline.

CDR3 residues: CASSFRATYYGYTF. The CDR3 DNA reads as TGTGCCAGCAGTTTCCGAGCCACCTACTATGGCTACACCTTC. The V gene is TRBV28, the J gene TRBJ1-2; D unresolved. Germline loops: CDR1 MDHEN, CDR2 SYDVKM. The CDR3 runs to 14 residues. The ends were cut back, 3 bases at V and 3 bases at J, with 11 bases in the middle.

Turning to this clone: The same CDR3 also results from other DNA sequences found in this sample. The chain couples TRBV9 to TRBJ2-2; D gene unclear. CDR1 is SGDLS and CDR2 is YYNGEE in the germline V gene. The CDR3 runs 11 residues. Deletions cut 3 bases from V and 6 bases from J, with 3 bases between. This CDR3 is CASSDPGELFF. The CDR3 DNA sequence: TGTGCCAGCAGCGACCCCGGGGAGCTGTTTTTT.

The rearrangement uses TRBV5-1 and TRBJ2-7, with D perhaps TRBD2 (7 bases). The germline CDR1 and CDR2 sequences are SGHRS and YFSETQ. V lost 3 bases, J lost 7 bases, and 11 bases lay in between. CDR3 length equals 12 residues. The CDR3 spells CASSSGGQEQYF. The CDR3 region has the DNA TGCGCCAGCAGCTCGGGGGGCCAAGAGCAGTACTTC.

J is TRBJ2-4 and V is TRBV6-1; the D gene could be TRBD1 or TRBD2 (5 bases each). Germline lookup yields CDR1 MNHNS and CDR2 SASEGT. Trimming removed 1 base from V and 0 bases from J, with 13 bases in between. The CDR3 loop spans 17 amino acids. The CDR3 loop reads CASSEGGEGLAKNIQYF. CDR3 in DNA: TGTGCCAGCAGTGAAGGAGGGGAAGGCCTAGCCAAAAACATTCAGTACTTC.